Each of the 24 T cell receptor beta chains below was sequenced from the same sample in a study of cytomegalovirus exposure and HLA in healthy donors. Amplification used 60 Vbeta primers and 13 Jbeta primers. Some clones are missing from TCRdb's copy, which holds only in-frame ones; the method was immunoSEQ multiplex PCR. This sample's table has around 75,000 clones. The sequenced material came from PBMCs. The receptors here all came from an older woman in good health and CMV-seronegative.

For the CDR3, the DNA is TGTGCCAGCAGACTTACACCCGAGAACACTGAAGCTTTCTTT. It is translated as CASRLTPENTEAFF. This sequence joins TRBV19 and TRBJ1-1; D unclear. Looked up from germline, CDR1 is LNHDA and CDR2 is SQIVND (reference sequence). Trimming stripped 9 bases from V and 1 base from J, with 15 bases between. The CDR3 has 14 residues.

The gene calls are TRBV7-9 and TRBJ1-4; D is unresolved. This CDR3 has 13 residues. V gave up 10 bases and J gave up 8 bases, with 17 bases separating them. Per the germline V gene, CDR1 is SEHNR and CDR2 is FQNEAQ (reference sequence). CDR3 DNA: TGTGCCACCCAACGGGGTTCATTGGAAAAACTGTTTTTT. Amino acids: CATQRGSLEKLFF.

The chain employs TRBV5-4 and TRBJ2-5; 7 nucleotides match TRBD2. This CDR3 has 15 amino acids. V shed 1 base and J 3 bases; nucleotides not matched to a gene: 6. CDR1 and CDR2 (germline): SGHNT, YYREEE (reference sequence). CDR3 region: CASSLSQSGKETQYF. For the CDR3, the DNA is TGTGCCAGCAGCTTGTCCCAGAGCGGGAAAGAGACCCAGTACTTC.

The J gene is TRBJ2-3, the V gene TRBV2, with D perhaps matching TRBD2 (7 bases). The V gene lost 8 bases and the J gene lost 1 base, with 13 bases spanning the gap. This CDR3 region has 14 residues. Per germline, CDR1 SNHLY and CDR2 FYNNEI. In DNA form, the CDR3 reads TGTGCCAGCGAGGGGGGGGGACGCACAGATACGCAGTATTTT. Residues: CASEGGGRTDTQYF.

The rearrangement uses TRBV28 and TRBJ1-1; D is ambiguous. Germline CDR1 and CDR2: MDHEN and SYDVKM. The CDR3 is 13 amino acids. V was clipped by 2 bases and J by 5 bases, with 9 bases between them. The CDR3 protein is CASSLTAPTEAFF. For the CDR3, the DNA is TGTGCCAGCAGTTTAACAGCACCAACTGAAGCTTTCTTT.

The V and J genes are TRBV18 and TRBJ1-4, with D possibly TRBD1 on 6 matching bases. Deletions cut 5 bases from V and 0 bases from J, with 19 bases between. The germline CDR1 and CDR2 sequences are KGHSH and LQKENI. The CDR3 has 18 amino acids. The CDR3 loop reads CASSNSDRTLATNEKLFF. The CDR3 DNA sequence: TGTGCCAGCTCAAATTCGGACAGAACTCTTGCAACTAATGAAAAACTGTTTTTT. Supplemented by reference TRBV18 and TRBJ1-4, the full variable domain reads NAGVMQNPRHLVRRRGQEARLRCSPMKGHSHVYWYRQLPEEGLKFMVYLQKENIIDESGMPKERFSAEFPKEGPSILRIQQVVRGDSAAYFCASSNSDRTLATNEKLFFGSGTQLSVL.

The chain carries TRBV2 and TRBJ2-1; the match to TRBD2 covers 11 bases. The CDR3 consists of 17 residues. Germline V lookup: CDR1 SNHLY, CDR2 FYNNEI. Trimming removed 7 bases from V and 0 bases from J; junction bases left unmatched: 8. The CDR3 region has the DNA TGTGCCAGCAAAACCCCTAGCGGGAGGAACTCCTACAATGAGCAGTTCTTC. This gives the protein CASKTPSGRNSYNEQFF.

The chain combines TRBV5-1 with TRBJ2-3, with TRBD1 matching 7 bases. Germline loops: CDR1 SGHRS, CDR2 YFSETQ. CDR3 size: 14 residues. V lost 3 bases, J lost 1 base, and 2 bases stayed unmatched. In DNA, the CDR3 is TGCGCCAGCAGCTCGGGACAGCGCACAGATACGCAGTATTTT. This translates into CASSSGQRTDTQYF.

The DNA for the CDR3 is TGTGCCAGCAGGGGGGACACCACTGAAGCTTTCTTT. Protein: CASRGDTTEAFF. The rearrangement uses TRBV2 and TRBJ1-1; perhaps TRBD1 as D (6 bases). CDR3 length: 12 amino acids. The V gene lost 6 bases and the J gene lost 4 bases, with 9 bases spanning the gap. The germline V gene encodes CDR1 SNHLY and CDR2 FYNNEI.

The chain uses TRBV5-4 and TRBJ2-3; TRBD2 might be the D (5 bases). The CDR3 extends over 18 amino acids. V dropped 1 base and J dropped 6 bases, with 24 bases sitting between them. Germline V lookup: CDR1 SGHNT, CDR2 YYREEE (reference sequence). The CDR3 DNA is TGTGCCAGCAGCTTGTACCTGAGTTTCGGGGAAGCTGCGGATACGCAGTATTTT. Its protein is CASSLYLSFGEAADTQYF.

The rearrangement uses TRBV5-8 and TRBJ2-1; D perhaps matches TRBD1 (5 bases). The CDR3 consists of 13 residues. V lost 2 bases and J 5 bases, leaving 8 bases between the germline ends. Looked up from germline, CDR1 is SGHTS and CDR2 is YDEGEE. CDR3 sequence (DNA): TGTGCCAGCAGCTTTGACAGCCACAATGAGCAGTTCTTC. Amino acids: CASSFDSHNEQFF. Full variable domain (outside the CDR3, taken from reference TRBV5-8 and TRBJ2-1): EAGVTQSPTHLIKTRGQQATLRCSPISGHTSVYWYQQALGLGLQFLLWYDEGEERNRGNFPPRFSGRQFPNYSSELNVNALELEDSALYLCASSFDSHNEQFFGPGTRLTVL.

The gene calls are TRBV5-4 and TRBJ1-4; no definite D call. The germline CDR1 and CDR2 sequences are SGHNT and YYREEE (reference sequence). The CDR3 length is 13 residues. V was trimmed by 4 bases and J by 4 bases, leaving 8 bases between them. The CDR3 loop is CASSTTNNEKLFF. The CDR3 region has the DNA TGTGCCAGCAGCACGACAAATAATGAAAAACTGTTTTTT. Variable domain in full (rest from reference TRBV5-4 and TRBJ1-4): ETGVTQSPTHLIKTRGQQVTLRCSSQSGHNTVSWYQQALGQGPQFIFQYYREEENGRGNFPPRFSGLQFPNYSSELNVNALELDDSALYLCASSTTNNEKLFFGSGTQLSVL.

This sequence joins TRBV18 and TRBJ1-1; 11 bases match TRBD1. The V gene end was trimmed by 0 bases and the J gene end by 10 bases; junction bases not matched to a gene: 10. Germline CDR1 reads KGHSH; CDR2 reads LQKENI. The CDR3 is 16 residues long. The DNA of the CDR3 is TGTGCCAGCTCACCACCCATGGACAGGGGGCTATTCGGAGCTTTCTTT. Amino acids: CASSPPMDRGLFGAFF. The full variable domain, rest sourced from reference TRBV18 and TRBJ1-1, is NAGVMQNPRHLVRRRGQEARLRCSPMKGHSHVYWYRQLPEEGLKFMVYLQKENIIDESGMPKERFSAEFPKEGPSILRIQQVVRGDSAAYFCASSPPMDRGLFGAFFGQGTRLTVV.

The chain is built from TRBV19 and TRBJ1-5; 12 bases fit TRBD1. CDR1 and CDR2 (germline): LNHDA, SQIVND (reference sequence). The CDR3 totals 19 residues. V was clipped by 6 bases and J by 3 bases; unmatched bases: 15. For the CDR3, the DNA is TGTGCCAGTAGATTTGCGGGGACAGGGGGCTGGAGGGACAATCAGCCCCAGCATTTT. Translation gives CASRFAGTGGWRDNQPQHF. Full variable domain (missing parts from reference TRBV19 and TRBJ1-5): DGGITQSPKYLFRKEGQNVTLSCEQNLNHDAMYWYRQDPGQGLRLIYYSQIVNDFQKGDIAEGYSVSREKKESFPLTVTSAQKNPTAFYLCASRFAGTGGWRDNQPQHFGDGTRLSIL.

CDR3 coding DNA: TGTGCCAGCAGCTTGCGGACTAGGGCCAACGTCCTGACTTTC. Residues: CASSLRTRANVLTF. The rearrangement links TRBV11-2 to TRBJ2-6, with D maybe TRBD2 (6 bases). This CDR3 contains 14 residues. Looked up from germline, CDR1 is SGHAT and CDR2 is FQNNGV. V was shortened by 3 bases and J by 5 bases, with 8 bases between the two germline ends.

The chain uses TRBV27 and TRBJ1-4; D perhaps matches TRBD1 (5 bases). V lost 3 bases and J 4 bases, leaving 12 bases between the germline ends. The CDR3 extends over 15 amino acids. CDR1 MNHEY and CDR2 SMNVEV come from the germline V gene (reference sequence). CDR3 nucleotides: TGTGCCAGCAGTTTTCGGAGGGGTGTTAATGAAAAACTGTTTTTT. Translating gives CASSFRRGVNEKLFF.

This rearrangement joins TRBV11-2 to TRBJ2-3; TRBD2 aligns across 11 bases. Germline CDR1 and CDR2: SGHAT and FQNNGV. The CDR3 contains 14 residues. V lost 7 bases, J lost 9 bases, and 9 bases stayed unmatched. CDR3 amino acids: CASTFGTSGPTQYF. The CDR3 region has the DNA TGTGCCAGCACCTTCGGGACTAGCGGCCCCACGCAGTATTTT.

This chain links TRBV4-1 with TRBJ2-7; D possibly corresponds to TRBD1 (5 bases). CDR3 size: 15 residues. Germline V gene lookup returns CDR1 MGHRA and CDR2 YSYEKL. V dropped 0 bases and J dropped 5 bases, with 14 bases sitting between them. CDR3 region: CASSQERSRAHEQYF. In DNA, the CDR3 is TGCGCCAGCAGCCAAGAAAGAAGCAGGGCCCACGAGCAGTACTTC.

The chain uses TRBV28 and TRBJ2-2; D is uncertain. Trimming pared 6 bases from V and 4 bases from J, leaving 12 bases between. Germline CDR1 reads MDHEN; CDR2 reads SYDVKM. This CDR3 is built from 14 residues. The CDR3 sequence is CASSPPETTGELFF. The CDR3 DNA reads as TGTGCCAGCAGCCCCCCGGAGACCACCGGGGAGCTGTTTTTT.

The V and J genes are TRBV28 and TRBJ1-5; 7 bases fit TRBD1. The germline V gene has CDR1 MDHEN and CDR2 SYDVKM. The CDR3 covers 12 residues. V gave up 11 bases and J gave up 5 bases; unmatched junction bases: 6. The CDR3 protein is CASTGSYQPQHF. CDR3 DNA: TGTGCCTCGACAGGGTCCTATCAGCCCCAGCATTTT.

The chain joins TRBV6-5 to TRBJ2-7; D not resolved. The CDR3 consists of 13 residues. Germline V lookup: CDR1 MNHEY, CDR2 SVGAGI. V was trimmed by 0 bases and J by 4 bases, leaving 7 bases between them. CDR3 amino acids: CASSYSRGYEQYF. The CDR3 coding sequence is TGTGCCAGCAGTTACTCGCGAGGATACGAGCAGTACTTC.

The chain is built from TRBV6-6 and TRBJ1-1, with D unclear. Germline V lookup: CDR1 MNHNY, CDR2 SVGAGI (reference sequence). Trimming shortened V by 5 bases and J by 4 bases, and 5 bases separated the two germline ends. CDR3 length equals 11 residues. This chain's CDR3 is CASSQLTEAFF. CDR3 in DNA: TGTGCCAGCAGTCAACTCACTGAAGCTTTCTTT.

The V gene is TRBV21-1, the J gene TRBJ2-1; the table's D call of TRBD2 was not tested on the DNA. TRBV21-1 is termed a pseudogene. CDR3 length: 17 residues. CDR3 coding DNA: TGTGCCAGCAGCAATAAGTCGGGACTTCGCTCCTACAATGAGCAGTTCTTC. The encoded protein is CASSNKSGLRSYNEQFF.

The gene calls are TRBV6-1 and TRBJ2-7, with 11 bases aligning to TRBD2. V shed 2 bases, J shed 1 base, and the junction held 1 base outside the gene matches. This CDR3 has 15 amino acids. Per germline, CDR1 MNHNS and CDR2 SASEGT. CDR3 loop: CASSERLAGSYEQYF. The CDR3 region has the DNA TGTGCCAGCAGTGAAAGACTAGCGGGATCCTACGAGCAGTACTTC.